This entry lists 3 T cell receptor beta chains sequenced from one sample in a study of OX40 agonist ivuxolimab in advanced cancers. Libraries were prepared by immunoSEQ multiplex PCR; TCRdb keeps only in-frame clonotypes and omits some of them. The sample has 72,000 or so clones, 88% seen once. This sample comprised CD4+ or CD8+ T cells sorted from blood, obtained in a trial of the OX40 agonist ivuxolimab. These receptors all come from an adult with an advanced solid tumor such as melanoma, head and neck, liver or kidney cancer.

This clone was seen only once. This chain links TRBV4-2 with TRBJ1-3; D call uncertain. V lost 1 base and J 0 bases, leaving 4 bases between the germline ends. Germline CDR1 LGHNA, CDR2 YNFKEQ. This CDR3 is built from 14 residues. The CDR3 protein is CASSQGTSGNTIYF. The CDR3 DNA is TGTGCCAGCAGCCAAGGTACCTCTGGAAACACCATATATTTT.

On this clone: Other DNA sequences in the same sample also yield this CDR3. CDR3 residues: CAIEERRPSYEQYF. The CDR3 DNA reads as TGTGCCATCGAGGAGAGACGACCCTCCTACGAGCAGTACTTC. This chain joins TRBV28 and TRBJ2-7; unclear D gene. Trimming stripped 10 bases from V and 0 bases from J, with 16 bases between. CDR3 size: 14 residues. Germline CDR1 reads MDHEN; CDR2 reads SYDVKM.

The rearrangement uses TRBV7-2 and TRBJ1-2; D gene ambiguous. The germline gives CDR1 SGHTA, CDR2 FQGNSA. Trimming took 5 bases from V and 2 from J, leaving 12 bases between them. The CDR3 sequence is 14 residues long. CDR3 protein: CASSPTANNYGYTF. The CDR3 bases are TGTGCCAGCAGCCCGACCGCGAACAACTATGGCTACACCTTC.